The rows below give T cell receptor beta chains drawn from one sample of a study of radiation and T cells in renal cell carcinoma. Profiled with immunoSEQ multiplex PCR; TCRdb holds only in-frame clones, not every one. The data contain just over 150,000 clones, over 80% of them seen just once; the ten biggest clones take up 10% to 15%. The sample consisted of blood, taken from a patient whose treatment included radiotherapy and nephrectomy. The receptors originated from a woman between 45 and 60 years old with renal cell carcinoma. CDR3s include the opening cysteine and the closing phenylalanine or tryptophan. A D gene is named only where the DNA matches it firmly. Clone size is not always given. Where it is, it says once, few, many or a class for expanded clones.

j_call clone_size d_call v_call cdr3_nt cdr3_aa
TRBJ2-1 NA NA TRBV12-5 TGTGCTAGTGGTTTGCTGGGCAGCTCCTACAATGAGCAGTTCTTC CASGLLGSSYNEQFF
TRBJ2-7 NA TRBD1 TRBV7-2 TGTGCCAGCAGCTTAAGGCAGGGGGCGCGCGAGCAGTACTTC CASSLRQGAREQYF
TRBJ2-2 NA TRBD2 TRBV5-1 TGCGCCAGCGGCCCGGGGGGAGCGAACACCGGGGAGCTGTTTTTT CASGPGGANTGELFF
TRBJ2-7 NA NA TRBV18 TGTGCCAGCTCACCGGACAGCTACGAGCAGTACTTC CASSPDSYEQYF
TRBJ1-1 NA NA TRBV2 TGTGCCAGCAACTCACTCGGGACCGGCTTACAAGGGAGCACTGAAGCTTTCTTT CASNSLGTGLQGSTEAFF
TRBJ1-6 NA TRBD1 TRBV7-6 TGTGCCAGCAGCCGTAGGACAGGAGGGGGTTCACCCCTCCACTTT CASSRRTGGGSPLHF
TRBJ1-1 NA NA TRBV20-1 TGCAGTGCAATAGACAGCACTGAAGCTTTCTTT CSAIDSTEAFF
TRBJ1-1 few NA TRBV9 TGTGCCAGCAGCGTAATGCCGAACACTGAAGCTTTCTTT CASSVMPNTEAFF
TRBJ2-2 NA NA TRBV4-1 TGCGCCAGCAGCCACCGGGGAGCAGGCGCGGGGTACACCGGGGAGCTGTTTTTT CASSHRGAGAGYTGELFF
TRBJ2-3 NA TRBD1 TRBV29-1 TGCAGCGTCGCCGGACAGGACACAGATACGCAGTATTTT CSVAGQDTDTQYF
TRBJ1-4 once NA TRBV5-6 TGTGCCAGCAGCTTGAGTATAGGGGTTATCACCGAAAAACTGTTTTTT CASSLSIGVITEKLFF
TRBJ2-3 few TRBD2 TRBV7-9 TGTGCCAGCAGCTTAGCGTCGGTAGCGGGGGGTTATAGCACAGATACGCAGTATTTT CASSLASVAGGYSTDTQYF
TRBJ1-1 NA NA TRBV5-1 TGCGCCAGCAGCTTGTATCTGAACACTGAAGCTTTCTTT CASSLYLNTEAFF
TRBJ2-7 NA TRBD1 TRBV15 TGTGCCACGTCAGGGGGCCAAATCCTATCGAACTACGAGCAGTACTTC CATSGGQILSNYEQYF
TRBJ1-5 NA NA TRBV7-2 TGTGCCAGCAGCGAACACAGGGATAGCAATCAGCCCCAGCATTTT CASSEHRDSNQPQHF
TRBJ2-3 NA TRBD2 TRBV6-6 TGTGCCAGCAGCCTACTAGCGGGGAGCACAGATACGCAGTATTTT CASSLLAGSTDTQYF
TRBJ2-7 NA TRBD1 TRBV11-2 TGTGCCAGCAGCTGGACAGGGTTAACCTACGAGCAGTACTTC CASSWTGLTYEQYF
TRBJ1-4 NA NA TRBV6-6 TGTGCCAGCAGTTACGACGCCCGAGGGGAAAAACTGTTTTTT CASSYDARGEKLFF
TRBJ2-3 NA TRBD2 TRBV11-3 TGTGCCAGCAGCTTAGATGGCCTAGCGGGTAATACGCAGTATTTT CASSLDGLAGNTQYF
TRBJ2-3 NA TRBD1 TRBV7-9 TGTGCCAGCAGCTTAAGGCAGGGGGCAGATACGCAGTATTTT CASSLRQGADTQYF
TRBJ1-1 few NA TRBV9 TGTGCCAGCAATGGTGGGGAGTCGAACACTGAAGCTTTCTTT CASNGGESNTEAFF
TRBJ2-2 NA NA TRBV10-1 TGCGCCAGCAGAGAGGGGGGCACGAACACCGGGGAGCTGTTTTTT CASREGGTNTGELFF
TRBJ2-5 NA NA TRBV19 TGTGCCAGTAGCCCGGGCCCCGGACGAGAGACCCAGTACTTC CASSPGPGRETQYF
TRBJ2-3 NA NA TRBV7-3 TGTGCCAGCAGACGGGGGGCCGCTAGCACAGATACGCAGTATTTT CASRRGAASTDTQYF
TRBJ2-3 NA TRBD2 TRBV2 TGTGCCAGCAACCTTTGGCTAGCGGGGAGTGCAGATACGCAGTATTTT CASNLWLAGSADTQYF
TRBJ2-3 NA TRBD1 TRBV7-2 TGTGCCAGCAGCTCTCAGGGACAGGGGGCTGGTGATACGCAGTATTTT CASSSQGQGAGDTQYF
TRBJ2-1 NA TRBD2 TRBV4-1 TGCGCCAGCAGCCCTTTCGGGACTAGTCACAATGAGCAGTTCTTC CASSPFGTSHNEQFF
TRBJ1-6 NA NA TRBV25-1 TGTGCCAGCAGTGATTGGGGGAGGTTAGGTAATTCACCCCTCCACTTT CASSDWGRLGNSPLHF
TRBJ2-1 NA TRBD1 TRBV7-7 TGTGCTAGCAGCTTACAGGGGGCGGTAAATGAGCAGTTCTTC CASSLQGAVNEQFF
TRBJ2-2 NA TRBD2 TRBV13 TGTGCCAGCAGATGGCGGGGGGCCGACACCGGGGAGCTGTTTTTT CASRWRGADTGELFF
TRBJ1-1 NA NA TRBV6-6 TGTGCCAGCAGTTACACCCGGACGGCCGAAGCTTTCTTT CASSYTRTAEAFF
TRBJ1-5 NA NA TRBV5-8 TGTGCCAGCAGTTCAGAGCGGGGGGCTGGCAATCAGCCCCAGCATTTT CASSSERGAGNQPQHF
TRBJ1-2 NA NA TRBV7-8 TGTGCCAGCAGCCCCCGGGGGGGGGTGAACTATGGCTACACCTTC CASSPRGGVNYGYTF
TRBJ2-6 few TRBD2 TRBV5-1 TGCGCCAGCAGCTTGGCGGGGGGGAGCGCTGGGGCCAACGTCCTGACTTTC CASSLAGGSAGANVLTF
TRBJ2-6 NA NA TRBV4-2 TGTGCCAGCAGCCTGCAGGGGTTGGGGAGCTCTGGGGCCAACGTCCTGACTTTC CASSLQGLGSSGANVLTF
TRBJ2-4 once TRBD2 TRBV6-5 TGTGCCAGCAGTCGGGGGGTCGGAGAAAACATTCAGTACTTC CASSRGVGENIQYF
TRBJ1-1 few NA TRBV5-6 TGTGCCAGCAGCTTACCGACAGGTGGGAACACTGAAGCTTTCTTT CASSLPTGGNTEAFF
TRBJ1-5 NA NA TRBV19 TGTGCCAGTAGTACTGACGGAAATCAGCCCCAGCATTTT CASSTDGNQPQHF
TRBJ2-3 NA NA TRBV11-3 TGTGCCAGCAGCTTAGGGCGGAGCACAGATACGCAGTATTTT CASSLGRSTDTQYF
TRBJ1-2 NA NA TRBV11-2 TGTGCCAGCAGCTTAAATACGGGGCCCGCGTCGAGCTACACCTTC CASSLNTGPASSYTF
TRBJ1-4 NA NA TRBV6-1 TGTGCCAGCAGAGACCTAGCAACTAATGAAAAACTGTTTTTT CASRDLATNEKLFF
TRBJ2-2 NA NA TRBV12-5 TGTGCTAGTGGTTTGGTAATGGGATCCGGGGAGCTGTTTTTT CASGLVMGSGELFF
TRBJ2-1 NA NA TRBV4-2 TGTGCCAGCAGCCAAACGGCCATCTACAATGAGCAGTTCTTC CASSQTAIYNEQFF
TRBJ1-1 NA NA TRBV10-3 TGTGCCATCAGTGAACGGAGTTATGAAGCTTTCTTT CAISERSYEAFF
TRBJ1-2 NA NA TRBV30 TGTGCCTGGATCCCACCCCCTATAACCGGGGGAGGCTACACCTTC CAWIPPPITGGGYTF
TRBJ1-2 NA NA TRBV7-9 TGTGCCAGCAGCTTAGGAGGGTATGGCTACACCTTC CASSLGGYGYTF
TRBJ1-5 once NA TRBV7-2 TGTGCCAGCAGCTTATTGTTGGGGGCGGATCAGCCCCAGCATTTT CASSLLLGADQPQHF
TRBJ1-3 NA NA TRBV5-4 TGTGCCAGCAGCCTATGGAGCTCTGGAAACACCATATATTTT CASSLWSSGNTIYF
TRBJ1-2 NA NA TRBV7-5 TGTGCCAGAAGCTTGCCGTCAGGGGAGGACTATGGCTACACCTTC CARSLPSGEDYGYTF
TRBJ1-5 NA NA TRBV19 TGTGCCAGTAGTATCCAGCACGATCAGCCCCAGCATTTT CASSIQHDQPQHF
TRBJ1-2 NA NA TRBV5-8 TGTGCCAGCAGCCGGACAGCTAGTAACTATGGCTACACCTTC CASSRTASNYGYTF
TRBJ2-2 NA NA TRBV5-1 TGCGCCAGCACCGAGCACAGGGCGCGGACCGGGGAGCTGTTTTTT CASTEHRARTGELFF